This T cell receptor beta chain originates from a study of blood T cell repertoires in COVID-19. Study context: The study drew acute and convalescent COVID-19 samples from the United States, Italy and Spain. Sample material is recorded as cDNA or gDNA derived from T cells, B-cell-depleted T cells, or PBMCs.

Recruits, aged about 18 to 95 years, lived in 20 to 30 US areas. Sequencing was performed with immunoSEQ multiplex PCR; in TCRdb, only in-frame clones are kept and a portion is missing. The data show around 170,000 clones, less than 85% seen once. Germline V gene sequence: CDR1 LGHDT, CDR2 YNNKEL (reference sequence). With 4 bases removed from V and 4 bases from J, the gap between germline ends came to 8 bases. The CDR3 has 13 amino acids. The chain links TRBV3-1 (or the pseudogene TRBV3-2) to TRBJ2-1; TRBD2 might be the D (6 bases). The sample taken for sequencing was PBMCs or T cells enriched from blood (not recorded which). This TCR derives from a man aged 50 to 59 who had recovered from COVID-19. CDR3 nucleotide sequence: TGTGCCAGCAGCCTCGGGACTTACAATGAGCAGTTCTTC. It encodes CASSLGTYNEQFF.